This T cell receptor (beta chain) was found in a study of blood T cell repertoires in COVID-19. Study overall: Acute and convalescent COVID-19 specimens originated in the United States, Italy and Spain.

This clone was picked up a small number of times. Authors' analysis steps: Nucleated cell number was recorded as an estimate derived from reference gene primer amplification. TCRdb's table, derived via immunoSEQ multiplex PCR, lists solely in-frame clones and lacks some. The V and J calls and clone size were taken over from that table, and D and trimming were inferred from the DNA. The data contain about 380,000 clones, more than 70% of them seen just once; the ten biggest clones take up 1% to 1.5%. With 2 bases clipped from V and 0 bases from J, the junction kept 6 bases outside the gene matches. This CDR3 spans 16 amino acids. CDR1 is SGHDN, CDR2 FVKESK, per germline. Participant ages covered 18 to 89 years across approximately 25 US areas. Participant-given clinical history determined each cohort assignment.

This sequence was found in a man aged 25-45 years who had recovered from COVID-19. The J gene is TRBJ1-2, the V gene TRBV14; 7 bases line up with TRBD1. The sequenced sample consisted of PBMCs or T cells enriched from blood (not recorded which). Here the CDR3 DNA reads TGTGCCAGCAGCCAACTCCGACAGGGCGCTAACTATGGCTACACCTTC. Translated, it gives CASSQLRQGANYGYTF.